This T cell receptor (beta chain) originates from a study of CD8+CD57+ T cells in acquired aplastic anemia. Study-wide context: Healthy-donor CD4+ cells averaged about 9.9 million reads. The study, taken as a whole, reports: Patient and control CD8+ Simpson's diversity was not significantly different.

The CDR3 length is 17 residues. Trimming stripped 7 bases from V and 4 bases from J, with 25 bases between. CDR1 ENHRY and CDR2 SYGVKD come from the germline V gene. This clonotype was recorded only once. The antigen remains unidentified. This clone may be a read error of a much larger clone one base away. Template material for TCR beta VDJ and CDR3 profiling consisted of genomic DNA. TCRdb reprocessed the reads with MiXCR, giving one entry per CDR3 protein. The sample yields 100,000 to 150,000 distinct CDR3 sequences, less than 45% seen once. The TCR was taken from a human donor in good health, serving as a control. The sequenced sample consisted of sorted CD4+, CD8+, or CD8+CD57+ T cells (not recorded which) from PBMCs. V is TRBV10-3 and J is TRBJ1-2; a possible D gene is TRBD1 (6 bases). The CDR3 protein is CAINKDLGQWNLYGYTF. CDR3 sequence (DNA): TGTGCCATCAATAAGGACTTAGGACAGTGGAACCTCTATGGCTACACCTTC.